A selection of T cell receptor beta chains follows, all from one sample in a study of T-cell reconstitution after alpha-beta-depleted transplantation in children. A single record per CDR3 protein comes from TCRdb applying MiXCR to the PCR reads. Here the sample spans approximately 230,000 distinct CDR3 sequences, 24% being singletons. The material sequenced was PBMCs, mostly from graft donor cells, taken 360 days after TCRalphabeta/CD19-depleted stem cell transplant. These receptors were obtained from a female patient between 2 and 15 years old who had a stem cell transplant for congenital amegakaryocytic thrombocytopenia, so the T cells may come from the graft donor. Both conserved end residues are part of each CDR3. A D gene is named only where the DNA matches it firmly. Clone size is not always given. Where it is, it says once, few, many or a class for expanded clones.

d_call	v_call	j_call	clone_size	cdr3_nt	cdr3_aa
TRBD1	TRBV30	TRBJ2-7	once	TGTGCCTGGAGTCAAACAGGGGGACCACCCTACGAGCAGTACTTC	CAWSQTGGPPYEQYF
-	TRBV20-1	TRBJ1-4	-	TGCAGTGCTTCGCACAGCACAACTAATGAAAAACTGTTTTTT	CSASHSTTNEKLFF
-	TRBV30	TRBJ1-1	-	TGTGCCTGGAGTGAAGGAGTGAACACTGAAGCTTTCTTT	CAWSEGVNTEAFF
TRBD2	TRBV9	TRBJ2-2	-	TGTGCCAGCAGCTTAGAGACTAGCGGGAGTTTCACCGGGGAGCTGTTTTTT	CASSLETSGSFTGELFF
-	TRBV29-1	TRBJ2-1	few	TGCAGCGTCGAAGGAAGGGACAAGGACAATGAGCAGTTCTTC	CSVEGRDKDNEQFF
-	TRBV9	TRBJ2-1	-	TGTGCCAGCAGCCTAGAGGGGGGCGGTTACAATGAGCAGTTCTTC	CASSLEGGGYNEQFF
-	TRBV28	TRBJ2-3	many	TGTGCCAACCGGGAATCGGGAACTGATACGCAGTATTTT	CANRESGTDTQYF
-	TRBV20-1	TRBJ1-6	-	TGCAGTGCAAAGTGGACGGGAGCCCCCTATAATTCACCCCTCCACTTT	CSAKWTGAPYNSPLHF
-	TRBV7-8	TRBJ2-1	-	TGTGCCAGCAGTCGCCAGGAATACAATGAGCAGTTCTTC	CASSRQEYNEQFF
-	TRBV6-2/TRBV6-3	TRBJ1-1	few	TGTGCCAGCAGTTACGTTGGCCTGGTCAACACTGAAGCTTTCTTT	CASSYVGLVNTEAFF
TRBD2	TRBV4-1	TRBJ2-2	many	TGCGCCAGCAGCCAAGATGCGACTAGCCTTAACACCGGGGAGCTGTTTTTT	CASSQDATSLNTGELFF
-	TRBV4-3	TRBJ2-7	many	TGCGCCAGCAGCCAAGTACCCTACTCCTACGAGCAGTACTTC	CASSQVPYSYEQYF
-	TRBV5-6	TRBJ2-5	-	TGTGCCAGCAGCTTGGGGGCTATGGAGACCCAGTACTTC	CASSLGAMETQYF
-	TRBV5-6	TRBJ2-7	-	TGTGCCAGCAGCTCTCAACCAAGGGGCCCCTCCTACGAGCAGTACTTC	CASSSQPRGPSYEQYF
-	TRBV12-3/TRBV12-4	TRBJ2-3	-	TGTGCCAGCAGTTTGTGGCGATCAGATACGCAGTATTTT	CASSLWRSDTQYF
-	TRBV7-8	TRBJ2-3	-	TGTGCCAGCAGCTTAGAGATCCGGAACACAGATACGCAGTATTTT	CASSLEIRNTDTQYF
-	TRBV20-1	TRBJ2-3	once	TGCAGTGCTAGATTTACAAGCTTCCCAGATACGCAGTATTTT	CSARFTSFPDTQYF
-	TRBV10-3	TRBJ2-3	few	TGTGCCATCAGTGACACGGATTCTAGCACAGATACGCAGTATTTT	CAISDTDSSTDTQYF
TRBD1	TRBV19	TRBJ2-1	-	TGTGCCAGTAGTAGAGACAGGGGGCTTAACAATGAGCAGTTCTTC	CASSRDRGLNNEQFF
-	TRBV4-1	TRBJ1-5	-	TGCGCCAGCAGCCAAACCTTGGTGGGAAATCAGCCCCAGCATTTT	CASSQTLVGNQPQHF
-	TRBV5-1	TRBJ1-4	-	TGCGCCAGCAGCTTGGACGGGGTAACAGACGAAAAACTGTTTTTT	CASSLDGVTDEKLFF
-	TRBV20-1	TRBJ2-7	many	TGCAGTGCTAGAGATGACGGCTACAGGTCCTACGAGCAGTACTTC	CSARDDGYRSYEQYF
TRBD2	TRBV7-9	TRBJ2-3	few	TGTGCCAGCAGCTTATGGGGCGGGAGCTTCACAGATACGCAGTATTTT	CASSLWGGSFTDTQYF
-	TRBV5-6	TRBJ1-1	-	TGTGCCAGCAGCCTACGTAGGTGGGGACGGACTGAAGCTTTCTTT	CASSLRRWGRTEAFF
-	TRBV6-2/TRBV6-3	TRBJ2-2	-	TGTGCCAGCAGTCGAGGGGCGAACCTTAACACCGGGGAGCTGTTTTTT	CASSRGANLNTGELFF
-	TRBV20-1	TRBJ2-1	-	TGCAGTGGCGGGGGCAACTACAATGAGCAGTTCTTC	CSGGGNYNEQFF
TRBD1	TRBV24-1	TRBJ2-7	few	TGTGCCACCAGTCCGCGGACAGGGGGGGCCTACGAGCAGTACTTC	CATSPRTGGAYEQYF
-	TRBV7-6	TRBJ2-5	-	TGTGCCAGCAGCTTAACGACCCGAGGGGTCGTTGGAGAGACCCAGTACTTC	CASSLTTRGVVGETQYF
-	TRBV11-2	TRBJ2-7	-	TGTGCCAGCATTGGCGGGAACCCCTACGAGCAGTACTTC	CASIGGNPYEQYF
-	TRBV29-1	TRBJ1-5	few	TGCAGCGCATTCAAAGGTTATAGCAATCAGCCCCAGCATTTT	CSAFKGYSNQPQHF
-	TRBV19	TRBJ2-1	-	TGTGCCAGTAGTATTTACCGGGACCTACCTTTCAATGAGCAGTTCTTC	CASSIYRDLPFNEQFF
-	TRBV18	TRBJ2-5	few	TGTGCCAGCTCACGAGGGCATCAAGAGACCCAGTACTTC	CASSRGHQETQYF
TRBD2	TRBV7-8	TRBJ2-2	-	TGTGCCAGCAGCTTAGAAGTAAATAGCGGGTTTAGGTCCGGGGAGCTGTTTTTT	CASSLEVNSGFRSGELFF
-	TRBV5-6	TRBJ2-7	few	TGTGCCAGCAGCTTCCAGAGCTACGAGCAGTACTTC	CASSFQSYEQYF
-	TRBV6-5	TRBJ2-2	few	TGTGCCAGCAGTTCTTGGGGGGGGGAGCTGTTTTTT	CASSSWGGELFF
TRBD2	TRBV5-1	TRBJ2-2	few	TGCGCCAGCAGCTTCTCGCCTAAACTAGCGGGGATGGACACCGGGGAGCTGTTTTTT	CASSFSPKLAGMDTGELFF
-	TRBV3-1	TRBJ2-3	many	TGTGCCAGCAGCCAGGGACGCCGCACAGATACGCAGTATTTT	CASSQGRRTDTQYF
TRBD2	TRBV7-8	TRBJ2-5	-	TGTGCCAGCAAGGGAATGGCGGGAGGTGAGACCCAGTACTTC	CASKGMAGGETQYF
-	TRBV13	TRBJ2-3	few	TGTGCCAGCAGCCTGGGACTGGGAGAGGATACGCAGTATTTT	CASSLGLGEDTQYF
-	TRBV2	TRBJ2-5	many	TGTGCCAGCAGTGGGGACTTGGGAGAGACCCAGTACTTC	CASSGDLGETQYF
-	TRBV29-1	TRBJ1-1	-	TGCAGCGTGCTGAACCCAGAATTGTTCACTGAAGCTTTCTTT	CSVLNPELFTEAFF
TRBD2	TRBV12-3/TRBV12-4	TRBJ2-7	few	TGTGCCAGCAGTTATAGAGGGCTAGCGGGAGCTGAGCAGTACTTC	CASSYRGLAGAEQYF